These T cell receptor beta chains were read from a single sample in a study of blood T cell repertoires in COVID-19. Assay used: immunoSEQ multiplex PCR; TCRdb lists only in-frame clones, some missing. The sample includes over 250,000 clones, over 75% of them seen just once. The sequenced sample was PBMCs or T cells enriched from blood (not recorded which). These receptors originate from a woman in her twenties or thirties who had recovered from COVID-19. Each CDR3 is given with its conserved first and last residue. D genes are given only for firm matches. Size is omitted from some rows. Given values are once, few, many or a class for expanded clones.

-	TRBV7-3	TRBJ2-2	16	TRBD2	TGTGCCAGCAGCTCCAACGGGGGGGCAGGCACCGGGGAGCTGTTTTTT	CASSSNGGAGTGELFF
-	TRBV5-1	TRBJ1-4	16	TRBD1	TGCGCCAGCAGCTTGGGACAGGGGGCGCGGTTGGAAAAACTGTTTTTT	CASSLGQGARLEKLFF
-	TRBV11-2	TRBJ2-1	14	-	TGTGCCAGCAGCGCGGTAAACTCCTACAATGAGCAGTTCTTC	CASSAVNSYNEQFF
-	TRBV5-1	TRBJ2-2	16	TRBD2	TGCGCCAGCAGTTACGGGACTAGCGGGGGGACCGGGGAGCTGTTTTTT	CASSYGTSGGTGELFF
-	TRBV10-3	TRBJ2-2	15	TRBD1	TGTGCCATCAGTGAAAGGACAGGGGTGACCGGGGAGCTGTTTTTT	CAISERTGVTGELFF
-	TRBV12-5	TRBJ1-1	16	TRBD1	TGTGCTAGTGGTTTTCCGGGACAGACTCCGAACACTGAAGCTTTCTTT	CASGFPGQTPNTEAFF
-	TRBV6-1	TRBJ2-5	16	TRBD2	TGTGCCAGCAGTGAAACACTAGCGGGGGGCCTCGAGACCCAGTACTTC	CASSETLAGGLETQYF
-	TRBV3-1/TRBV3-2	TRBJ2-3	16	-	TGTGCCAGCAGCCAAGGGATAGACTTGTCCACAGATACGCAGTATTTT	CASSQGIDLSTDTQYF
-	TRBV19	TRBJ2-1	14	TRBD2	TGTGCCAGTAGTTTAGGCGGGGGGCTCAATGAGCAGTTCTTC	CASSLGGGLNEQFF
-	TRBV19	TRBJ1-2	15	TRBD1	TGTGCCAGTAGTATCCTGGGACAGGGGGCGAAAGGCTACACCTTC	CASSILGQGAKGYTF
many	TRBV6-4	TRBJ1-1	15	-	TGTGCCAGCAGTGAAACCGGGATAATGAACACTGAAGCTTTCTTT	CASSETGIMNTEAFF
-	TRBV19	TRBJ1-5	15	TRBD1	TGTGCCAGTAGTCCCACCGGGACAGGCGATCAGCCCCAGCATTTT	CASSPTGTGDQPQHF
-	TRBV6-5	TRBJ2-7	14	-	TGTGCCAGCACCCCCGAGGTTAGCTCCTACGAGCAGTACTTC	CASTPEVSSYEQYF
once	TRBV3-1/TRBV3-2	TRBJ1-6	13	-	TGTGCCAGCAGCGGCGGGTATGGTTCACCCCTCCACTTT	CASSGGYGSPLHF
many	TRBV11-2	TRBJ1-2	15	-	TGTGCCAGCAGCTCCCATCATCGGGGTTCCTATGGCTACACCTTC	CASSSHHRGSYGYTF
-	TRBV27	TRBJ1-2	15	-	TGTGCCAGCAGTCTAAACAGGGAAGCTAACTATGGCTACACCTTC	CASSLNREANYGYTF
-	TRBV6-5	TRBJ1-1	15	TRBD1	TGTGCCAGCAGCTACTGGACAGGGGCGAACACTGAAGCTTTCTTT	CASSYWTGANTEAFF
-	TRBV10-1	TRBJ2-3	19	-	TGCGCCAGCAGTGAATCAGACAGGCCACGGCCCCGAAACACAGATACGCAGTATTTT	CASSESDRPRPRNTDTQYF
-	TRBV3-1/TRBV3-2	TRBJ2-7	18	TRBD1	TGTGCCAGCAGCCCCCCTCCCTGGACAGGCGAGAGCTCCTACGAGCAGTACTTC	CASSPPPWTGESSYEQYF
-	TRBV4-2	TRBJ2-1	15	-	TGTGCCAGCAGCCAAGAGCGGGGGCGATTCAATGAGCAGTTCTTC	CASSQERGRFNEQFF
-	TRBV4-1	TRBJ1-2	16	TRBD1	TGCGCCAGCAGTCGGCCCGTCAGGGGGCCCTTCCATGGCTACACCTTC	CASSRPVRGPFHGYTF
-	TRBV13	TRBJ1-1	15	-	TGTGCCAGCAGCTGGCTTCCCCGCCTAGACGATAAAGCTTTCTTT	CASSWLPRLDDKAFF
-	TRBV9	TRBJ1-3	14	TRBD1	TGTGCCAGCACCCGAGACAGGGCTGGAAACACCATATATTTT	CASTRDRAGNTIYF
-	TRBV5-1	TRBJ2-2	14	-	TGCGCCAGCAGCTTGGCGGGAAACACCGGGGAGCTGTTTTTT	CASSLAGNTGELFF
-	TRBV7-2	TRBJ1-6	16	TRBD1	TGTGCCAGCAGCTTAGGACAGGGGAGCCATAATTCACCCCTCCACTTT	CASSLGQGSHNSPLHF
-	TRBV4-3	TRBJ1-2	16	TRBD1	TGCGCCAGCAGCTTGCGGGGCAGGGGGGATTTGTACGGCTACACCTTC	CASSLRGRGDLYGYTF
-	TRBV28	TRBJ2-7	15	TRBD2	TGTGCCAGCACCCCTGGGGGAGGGCACTCCTACGAGCAGTACTTC	CASTPGGGHSYEQYF
-	TRBV7-2	TRBJ1-1	13	-	TGTGCCAGCAGCTTAGACATGAACACTGAAGCTTTCTTT	CASSLDMNTEAFF
-	TRBV29-1	TRBJ2-1	14	-	TGCAGCGCGGACGGGGGGACACTATACAATGAGCAGTTCTTC	CSADGGTLYNEQFF
-	TRBV7-2	TRBJ1-2	13	-	TGTGCCAGCAGCTTTAACAGAAACGAGGGCTACACCTTC	CASSFNRNEGYTF
-	TRBV4-2	TRBJ1-4	14	TRBD1	TGTGCCAGCAGCCTAGGGCAGGGGGTTGAAAAACTGTTTTTT	CASSLGQGVEKLFF
-	TRBV7-7	TRBJ2-2	21	TRBD2	TGTGCCAGCAGCTTAGCTCCTCGACTAGCGGGGGCCATCGCGAACACCGGGGAGCTGTTTTTT	CASSLAPRLAGAIANTGELFF
-	TRBV2	TRBJ1-1	14	TRBD1	TGTGCCAGCAGTCGAGACAGGGGGAACACTGAAGCTTTCTTT	CASSRDRGNTEAFF
-	TRBV5-1	TRBJ1-1	15	-	TGCGCCAGCACCCTCTCCGAGACAGCTAACACTGAAGCTTTCTTT	CASTLSETANTEAFF
-	TRBV7-2	TRBJ1-2	15	-	TGTGCCAGCAGCCCCACAGGGACGCCTAACTATGGCTACACCTTC	CASSPTGTPNYGYTF
-	TRBV14	TRBJ1-1	13	-	TGTGCCAGCAGCCAAGGTCTCGGGGGTGAAGCTTTCTTT	CASSQGLGGEAFF
once	TRBV5-1	TRBJ2-3	15	TRBD1	TGCGCCAGCAGCCGACAGGGTGTGCGCACAGATACGCAGTATTTT	CASSRQGVRTDTQYF
-	TRBV27	TRBJ1-1	14	TRBD1	TGTGCCAGCAGTTTAAACTTAGACAGGGCAAAGGCTTTCTTT	CASSLNLDRAKAFF
-	TRBV7-6	TRBJ1-2	17	-	TGTGCCAGCAGCTTATATGGGACTGCCCAACCCGGGGGTGGCTACACCTTC	CASSLYGTAQPGGGYTF
-	TRBV6-2/TRBV6-3	TRBJ2-3	19	TRBD1	TGTGCCAGCAGTTTCGATCCTATCCGGGACAGGGTCTTGACAGATACGCAGTATTTT	CASSFDPIRDRVLTDTQYF
-	TRBV24-1	TRBJ1-2	14	-	TGTGCCACCAGTGGTGGCCAGGGAATCTATGGCTACACCTTC	CATSGGQGIYGYTF
-	TRBV9	TRBJ1-2	14	-	TGTGCCAGCAGCCCCCGTAGGGAGGGGTATGGCTACACCTTC	CASSPRREGYGYTF
-	TRBV10-3	TRBJ1-2	16	-	TGTGCCATCAGTGAGATTAGAACAGGGAACAACTATGGCTACACCTTC	CAISEIRTGNNYGYTF
once	TRBV7-9	TRBJ1-1	16	TRBD1	TGTGCCAGCAGCTCTATTTTCGGGACAGGGAACACTGAAGCTTTCTTT	CASSSIFGTGNTEAFF
-	TRBV9	TRBJ2-7	15	TRBD2	TGTGCCAGCAGCACCCGGGGGAGGGCGCCTGAGGAGCAGTACTTC	CASSTRGRAPEEQYF
-	TRBV5-4	TRBJ1-2	14	TRBD1	TGTGCCAGCAGCTTGCAGGGGGCCGGCTATGGCTACACCTTC	CASSLQGAGYGYTF
-	TRBV4-2	TRBJ2-7	15	TRBD1	TGTGCCAGCAGCCGGGATGGGACAGGGGTACACGAGCAGTACTTC	CASSRDGTGVHEQYF
-	TRBV3-1/TRBV3-2	TRBJ1-5	15	-	TGTGCCAGCAGCCCCCAGGGTGGGAGCAATCAGCCCCAGCATTTT	CASSPQGGSNQPQHF